The 3 T cell receptor beta chains reported below all come from one sample, sequenced in a study of T cell changes during pregnancy in multiple sclerosis. Clones were read by immunoSEQ multiplex PCR, and TCRdb kept only the in-frame ones, dropping some. The data show 60,000 or so clones, with 70% to 90% seen just once and about 2.3% held by the top ten. The input for sequencing was peripheral blood, taken in the first trimester of pregnancy. These receptors all come from a female donor with multiple sclerosis, enrolled in a pregnancy study.

The chain employs TRBV7-6 and TRBJ2-5; 8 positions match TRBD2. There are 16 residues in the CDR3. From germline, CDR1 is SGHVS and CDR2 FNYEAQ. The junction had 12 bases not matched to a gene; V was cut back by 2 bases and J by 7 bases. The CDR3 protein is CASSLKRREVGGTQYF. For the CDR3, the DNA is TGTGCCAGCAGCTTAAAACGGCGGGAGGTCGGTGGGACCCAGTACTTC.

The genes are TRBV5-5 and TRBJ2-5; 9 bases match TRBD1. The V segment lost 4 bases and the J segment 4 bases; nucleotides outside the gene matches: 5. The CDR3 runs to 14 residues. Looked up from germline, CDR1 is SGHKS and CDR2 is YYEKEE (reference sequence). CDR3: CASSRGTGPETQYF. The CDR3 DNA follows: TGTGCCAGCAGCCGCGGGACAGGGCCAGAGACCCAGTACTTC.

V gene TRBV4-2 combines with J gene TRBJ1-4; 7 positions agree with TRBD1. CDR1 and CDR2 (germline): LGHNA, YNFKEQ. The CDR3 totals 16 residues. J was trimmed by 7 bases and V by 0 bases; bases with no gene match: 8. CDR3 nucleotide sequence: TGTGCCAGCAGCCAAGATTGGACAGGTGGCGTTGAAAAACTGTTTTTT. The encoded protein is CASSQDWTGGVEKLFF.